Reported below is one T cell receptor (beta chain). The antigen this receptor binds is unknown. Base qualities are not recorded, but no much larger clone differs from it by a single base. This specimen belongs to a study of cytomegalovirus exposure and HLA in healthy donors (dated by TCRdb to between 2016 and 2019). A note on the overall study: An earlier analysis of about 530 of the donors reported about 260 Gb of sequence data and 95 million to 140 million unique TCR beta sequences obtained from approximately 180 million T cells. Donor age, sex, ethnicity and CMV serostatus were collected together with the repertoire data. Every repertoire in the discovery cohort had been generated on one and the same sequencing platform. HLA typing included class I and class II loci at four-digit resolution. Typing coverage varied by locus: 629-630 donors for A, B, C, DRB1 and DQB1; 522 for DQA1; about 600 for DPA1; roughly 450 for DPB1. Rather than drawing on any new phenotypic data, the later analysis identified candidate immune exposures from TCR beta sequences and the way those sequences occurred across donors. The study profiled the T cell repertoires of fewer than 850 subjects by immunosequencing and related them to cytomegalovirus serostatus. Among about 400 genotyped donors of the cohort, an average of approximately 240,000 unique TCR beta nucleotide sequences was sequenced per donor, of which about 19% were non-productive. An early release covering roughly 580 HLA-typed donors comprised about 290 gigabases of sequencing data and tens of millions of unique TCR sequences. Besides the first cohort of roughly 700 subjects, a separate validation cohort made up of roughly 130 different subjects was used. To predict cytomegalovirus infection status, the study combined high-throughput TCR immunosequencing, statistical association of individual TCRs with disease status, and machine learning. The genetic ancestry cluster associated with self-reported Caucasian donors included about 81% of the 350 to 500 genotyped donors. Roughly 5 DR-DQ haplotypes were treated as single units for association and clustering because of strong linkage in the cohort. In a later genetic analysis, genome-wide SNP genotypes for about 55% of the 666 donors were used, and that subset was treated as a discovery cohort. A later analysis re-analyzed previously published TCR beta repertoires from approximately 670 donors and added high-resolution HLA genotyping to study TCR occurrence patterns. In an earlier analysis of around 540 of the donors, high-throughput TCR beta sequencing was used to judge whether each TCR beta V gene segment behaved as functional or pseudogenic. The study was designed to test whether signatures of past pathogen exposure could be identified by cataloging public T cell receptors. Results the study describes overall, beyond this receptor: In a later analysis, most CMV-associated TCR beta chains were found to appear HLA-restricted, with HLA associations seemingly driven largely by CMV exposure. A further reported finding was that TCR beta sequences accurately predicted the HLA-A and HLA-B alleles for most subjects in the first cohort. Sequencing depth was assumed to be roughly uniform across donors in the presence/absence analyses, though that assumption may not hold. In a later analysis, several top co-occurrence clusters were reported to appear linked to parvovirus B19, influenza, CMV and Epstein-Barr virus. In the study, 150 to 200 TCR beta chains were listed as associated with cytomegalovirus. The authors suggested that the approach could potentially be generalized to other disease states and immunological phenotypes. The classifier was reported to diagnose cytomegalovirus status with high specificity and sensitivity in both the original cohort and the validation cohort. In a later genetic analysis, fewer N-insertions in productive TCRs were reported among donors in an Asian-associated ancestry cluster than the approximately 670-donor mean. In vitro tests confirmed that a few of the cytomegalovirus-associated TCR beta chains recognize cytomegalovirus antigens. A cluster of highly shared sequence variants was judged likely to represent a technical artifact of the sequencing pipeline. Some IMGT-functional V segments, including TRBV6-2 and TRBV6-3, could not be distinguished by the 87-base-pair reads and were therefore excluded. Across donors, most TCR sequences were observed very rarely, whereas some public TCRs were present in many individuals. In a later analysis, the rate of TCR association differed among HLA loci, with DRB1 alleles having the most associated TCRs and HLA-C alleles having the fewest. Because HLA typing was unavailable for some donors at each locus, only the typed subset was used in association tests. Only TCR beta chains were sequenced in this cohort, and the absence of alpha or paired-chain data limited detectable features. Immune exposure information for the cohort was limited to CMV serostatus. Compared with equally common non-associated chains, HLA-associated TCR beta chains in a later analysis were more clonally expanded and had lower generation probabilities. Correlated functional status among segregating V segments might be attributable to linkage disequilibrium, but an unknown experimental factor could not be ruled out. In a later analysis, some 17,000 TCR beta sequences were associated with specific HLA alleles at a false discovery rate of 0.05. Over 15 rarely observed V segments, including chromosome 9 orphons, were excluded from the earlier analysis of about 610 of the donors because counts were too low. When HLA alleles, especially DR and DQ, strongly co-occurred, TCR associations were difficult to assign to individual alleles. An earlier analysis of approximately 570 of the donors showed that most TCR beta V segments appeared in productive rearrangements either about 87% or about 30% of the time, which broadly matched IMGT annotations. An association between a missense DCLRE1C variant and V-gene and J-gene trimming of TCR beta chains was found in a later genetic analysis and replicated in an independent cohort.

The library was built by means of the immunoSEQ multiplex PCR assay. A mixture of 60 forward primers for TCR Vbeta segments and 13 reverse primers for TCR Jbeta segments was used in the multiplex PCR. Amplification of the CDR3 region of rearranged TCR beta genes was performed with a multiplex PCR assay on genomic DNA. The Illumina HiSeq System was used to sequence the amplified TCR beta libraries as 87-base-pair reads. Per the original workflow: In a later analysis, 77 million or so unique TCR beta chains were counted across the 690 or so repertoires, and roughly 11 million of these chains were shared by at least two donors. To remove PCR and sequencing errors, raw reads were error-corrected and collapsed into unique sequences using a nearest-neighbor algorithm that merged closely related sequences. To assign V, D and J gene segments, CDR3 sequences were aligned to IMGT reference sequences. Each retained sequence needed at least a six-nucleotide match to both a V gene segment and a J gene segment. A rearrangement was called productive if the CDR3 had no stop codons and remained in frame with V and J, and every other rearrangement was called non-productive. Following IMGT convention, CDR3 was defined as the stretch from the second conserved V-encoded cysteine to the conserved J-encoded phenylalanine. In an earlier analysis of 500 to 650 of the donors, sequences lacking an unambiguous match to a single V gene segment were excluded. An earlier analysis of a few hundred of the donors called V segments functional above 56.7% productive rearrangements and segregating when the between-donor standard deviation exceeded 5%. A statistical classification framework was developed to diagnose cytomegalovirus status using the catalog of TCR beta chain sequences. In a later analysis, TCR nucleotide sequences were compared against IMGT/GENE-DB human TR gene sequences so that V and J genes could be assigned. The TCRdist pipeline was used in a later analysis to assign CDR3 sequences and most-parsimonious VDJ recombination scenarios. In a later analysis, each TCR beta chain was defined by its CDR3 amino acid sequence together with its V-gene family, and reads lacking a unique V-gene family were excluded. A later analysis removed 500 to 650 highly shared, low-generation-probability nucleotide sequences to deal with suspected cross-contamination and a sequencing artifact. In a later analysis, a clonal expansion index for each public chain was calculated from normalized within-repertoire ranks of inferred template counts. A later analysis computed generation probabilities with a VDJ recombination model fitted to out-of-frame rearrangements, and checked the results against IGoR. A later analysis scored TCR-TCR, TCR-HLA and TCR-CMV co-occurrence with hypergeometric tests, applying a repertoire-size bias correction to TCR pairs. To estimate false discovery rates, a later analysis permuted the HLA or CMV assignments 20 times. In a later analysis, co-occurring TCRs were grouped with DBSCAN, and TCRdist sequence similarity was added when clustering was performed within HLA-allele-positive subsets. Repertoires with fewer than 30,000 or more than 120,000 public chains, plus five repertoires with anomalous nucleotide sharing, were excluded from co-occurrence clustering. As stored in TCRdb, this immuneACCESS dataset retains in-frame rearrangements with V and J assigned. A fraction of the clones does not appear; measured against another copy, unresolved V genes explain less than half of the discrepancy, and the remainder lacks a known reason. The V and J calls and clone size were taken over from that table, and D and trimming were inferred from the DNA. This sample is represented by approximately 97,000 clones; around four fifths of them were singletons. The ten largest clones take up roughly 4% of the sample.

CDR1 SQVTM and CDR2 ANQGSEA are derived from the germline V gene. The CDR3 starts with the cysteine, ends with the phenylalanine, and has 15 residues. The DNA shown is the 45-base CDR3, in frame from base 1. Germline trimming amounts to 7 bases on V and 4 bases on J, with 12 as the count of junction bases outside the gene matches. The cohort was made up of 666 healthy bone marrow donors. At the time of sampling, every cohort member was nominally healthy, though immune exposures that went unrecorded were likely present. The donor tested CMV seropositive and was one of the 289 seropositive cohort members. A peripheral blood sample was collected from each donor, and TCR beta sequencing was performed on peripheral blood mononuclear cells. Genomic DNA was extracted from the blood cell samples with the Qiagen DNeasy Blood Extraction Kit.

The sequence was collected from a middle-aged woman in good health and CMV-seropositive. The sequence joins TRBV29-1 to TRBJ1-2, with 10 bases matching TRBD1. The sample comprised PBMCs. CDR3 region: CSATAGTGVGYGYTF. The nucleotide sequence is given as TGCAGCGCTACGGCCGGGACAGGGGTTGGCTATGGCTACACCTTC. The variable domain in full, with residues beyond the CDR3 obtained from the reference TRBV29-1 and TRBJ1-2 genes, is SAVISQKPSRDICQRGTSLTIQCQVDSQVTMMFWYRQQPGQSLTLIATANQGSEATYESGFVIDKFPISRPNLTFSTLTVSNMSPEDSSIYLCSATAGTGVGYGYTFGSGTRLTVV.